One and the same sample provided the 15 T cell receptor beta chains below, sequenced in a study of regulatory T cells in long-lasting Graves disease. Time point of the sample: newly diagnosed GD, antithyroid drugs for less than 3 months. After RNA was extracted from PBMCs, the TCR library was made from it. Arm-PCR of CDR3 regions with iRepertoire HTBI primers generated TCR beta libraries. A single record per CDR3 protein comes from TCRdb applying MiXCR to the multiplex PCR reads. The sample lists almost 450,000 distinct CDR3 sequences, roughly 15% occurring once. This sample also belongs to another study, concerning T cells in Graves' hyperthyroidism and ophthalmopathy.

This sample comprised peripheral blood mononuclear cells (PBMCs), obtained at new diagnosis, from a patient treated with antithyroid drugs. Source of these receptors: a woman in her 30s with Graves disease.

The chain carries TRBV20-1 and TRBJ1-2, with a possible D match to TRBD1 (6 bases). Trimming took off 6 bases at V and 4 bases at J, with 24 bases between the two ends. This CDR3 spans 16 amino acids. In germline, CDR1 is DFQATT, CDR2 SNEGSKA (reference sequence). CDR3 in amino acids: CSAKGDLTGLVYGYTF. CDR3 bases: TGCAGTGCCAAAGGGGACCTGACAGGTCTTGTCTATGGCTACACCTTC.

This clonotype was observed at least ten times. The chain has TRBV28 and TRBJ2-7, with D unresolved. In germline, CDR1 is MDHEN, CDR2 SYDVKM. V lost 1 base and J lost 10, with 11 bases in between. This CDR3 is 12 amino acids long. This CDR3 reads CASSLSTGLQYF. The CDR3 bases are TGTGCCAGCAGTTTATCGACCGGGTTACAGTACTTC.

This clonotype occurred many times. J is TRBJ2-5 and V is TRBV12-3 or TRBV12-4, with D possibly matching TRBD2 (6 bases). Trimming took 7 bases from V and 0 from J, leaving 12 bases between them. The CDR3 covers 14 residues. As DNA, the CDR3 is TGTGCCAGCAAAGCTAGCGCCTACCAAGAGACCCAGTACTTC. Amino acids: CASKASAYQETQYF.

The rearrangement uses TRBV7-8 and TRBJ1-4; TRBD1 matches at 7 bases. Germline values: CDR1 SGHVS, CDR2 FQNEAQ. The CDR3 contains 17 residues. Losses at the gene ends were 0 bases for V and 2 bases for J; bases not matched to a gene: 6. The CDR3 is CASSLAPRGSTNEKLFF. CDR3 DNA: TGTGCCAGCAGCTTAGCTCCCAGGGGGTCGACTAATGAAAAACTGTTTTTT.

This clonotype has at least ten counts. This sequence joins TRBV24-1 and TRBJ2-1, with 7 bases lining up with TRBD2. J gave up 9 bases and V 4 bases, and 14 bases lay outside the gene matches. Per germline, CDR1 KGHDR and CDR2 SFDVKD. The CDR3 is 16 residues long. CDR3 in amino acids: CATSDPGTMELSEQFF. CDR3 nucleotides: TGTGCCACCAGTGACCCCGGGACTATGGAGCTGAGTGAGCAGTTCTTC.

Comment on this clonotype: A read error is likely here: a far larger clone is one base away. This likely comes from a read error, as the CDR3 has no conserved phenylalanine or tryptophan at its end. The chain couples TRBV11-1 to TRBJ2-5, with 7 bases lining up with TRBD2. The germline CDR1 and CDR2 sequences are SGHAT and FQDESV (reference sequence). The CDR3 covers 18 residues. J was trimmed by 0 bases and V by 1 base; bases with no gene match: 11. The CDR3 DNA follows: TGTGCCAGCAGCTTAGTTGTCCGGGCTAGCGGCAACCAAGAGACCCAGTACATC. Protein sequence: CASSLVVRASGNQETQYI.

In this sample, this clonotype turned up a few times. This rearrangement joins TRBV12-3 or TRBV12-4 to TRBJ2-7; 9 bases line up with TRBD1. The CDR3 sequence is 15 residues long. With 7 bases clipped from V and 4 bases from J, the junction kept 11 bases outside the gene matches. The CDR3 nucleotides are TGTGCCAGCACCATGGGACAGGGTGGAATATACGAGCAGTACTTC. Residues: CASTMGQGGIYEQYF.

V is TRBV3-1 and J is TRBJ1-4, with D unclear. Trimming shortened V by 0 bases and J by 13 bases, and 21 bases separated the two germline ends. Germline CDR1 is LGHDT and CDR2 is YNNKEL (reference sequence). This CDR3 region has 16 residues. The CDR3 reads CASSQDPNLRPSGLFF. The CDR3 region has the DNA TGTGCCAGCAGCCAAGATCCGAATTTACGGCCCAGCGGACTGTTTTTT.

This clonotype was observed many times. This chain connects TRBV7-8 to TRBJ2-1, with 10 nucleotides matching TRBD1. V shed 3 bases, J shed 7 bases, and the junction held 3 bases outside the gene matches. Germline V gene lookup returns CDR1 SGHVS and CDR2 FQNEAQ. The CDR3 runs to 14 residues. For the CDR3, the DNA is TGTGCCAGCAGCTTCCGGGACAGGGGAAATGAGCAGTTCTTC. Protein: CASSFRDRGNEQFF.

About this clonotype: A read error may be the cause here, since a much bigger clone is one base away. This chain links TRBV28 with TRBJ1-2; D call uncertain. CDR1 and CDR2 from the germline V gene are MDHEN and SYDVKM. The CDR3 is 11 residues long. The CDR3 DNA sequence: TGTGCCAGCAGTTTAAATAGTGGCTACGCCTTC. Translating it yields CASSLNSGYAF.

This clonotype was picked up many times. This chain uses TRBV28 with TRBJ1-1; D gene uncertain. This CDR3 contains 13 residues. CDR1 and CDR2 from the germline V gene are MDHEN and SYDVKM. V was shortened by 3 bases and J by 1 base, with 6 bases between the two germline ends. The CDR3, as DNA: TGTGCCAGCAGTTTTACTACGAACACTGAAGCTTTCTTT. It codes for CASSFTTNTEAFF. Filled out from reference TRBV28 and TRBJ1-1, the complete variable domain reads DVKVTQSSRYLVKRTGEKVFLECVQDMDHENMFWYRQDPGLGLRLIYFSYDVKMKEKGDIPEGYSVSREKKERFSLILESASTNQTSMYLCASSFTTNTEAFFGQGTRLTVV.

A single count supports this clonotype. The chain is built from TRBV7-9 and TRBJ2-1; the match to TRBD2 covers 16 bases. V shed 2 bases and J 3 bases; nucleotides not matched to a gene: 7. The length of the CDR3 is 19 residues. Germline values: CDR1 SEHNR, CDR2 FQNEAQ (reference sequence). The CDR3 region is CASSLSGTSGRVVYNEQFF. Written as DNA, the CDR3 is TGTGCCAGCAGCTTATCCGGGACTAGCGGGAGGGTAGTCTACAATGAGCAGTTCTTC.

The rearrangement joins TRBV20-1 to TRBJ1-6; a possible D gene is TRBD1 (5 bases). Trimming removed 5 bases from V and 7 bases from J, with 18 bases in between. Germline V gene lookup returns CDR1 DFQATT and CDR2 SNEGSKA (reference sequence). The CDR3 consists of 15 residues. CDR3 sequence reads: CSALRDPAGNSPLHF. DNA of the CDR3: TGCAGTGCTCTTCGGGACCCAGCGGGGAATTCACCCCTCCACTTT.

The genes are TRBV11-2 and TRBJ1-6; unclear D gene. V lost 1 base and J 4 bases, leaving 11 bases between the germline ends. The CDR3 loop spans 16 amino acids. Looked up from germline, CDR1 is SGHAT and CDR2 is FQNNGV. As DNA, the CDR3 is TGTGCCAGCAGCTTAGGAAAGGACGGTTATAATTCACCCCTCCACTTT. This codes for CASSLGKDGYNSPLHF. The complete variable domain, with remaining parts taken from reference TRBV11-2 and TRBJ1-6, reads EAGVAQSPRYKIIEKRQSVAFWCNPISGHATLYWYQQILGQGPKLLIQFQNNGVVDDSQLPKDRFSAERLKGVDSTLKIQPAKLEDSAVYLCASSLGKDGYNSPLHFGNGTRLTVT.

This clonotype was found a few times. The chain has TRBV7-8 and TRBJ1-1; no firm D call. CDR3 length: 16 amino acids. The V and J ends lost 0 bases and 0 bases respectively, with 11 bases between them. Germline assignment: CDR1 SGHVS and CDR2 FQNEAQ. The CDR3, as DNA: TGTGCCAGCAGCTTAGCGGAAGACGAGATGAACACTGAAGCTTTCTTT. It is translated as CASSLAEDEMNTEAFF.